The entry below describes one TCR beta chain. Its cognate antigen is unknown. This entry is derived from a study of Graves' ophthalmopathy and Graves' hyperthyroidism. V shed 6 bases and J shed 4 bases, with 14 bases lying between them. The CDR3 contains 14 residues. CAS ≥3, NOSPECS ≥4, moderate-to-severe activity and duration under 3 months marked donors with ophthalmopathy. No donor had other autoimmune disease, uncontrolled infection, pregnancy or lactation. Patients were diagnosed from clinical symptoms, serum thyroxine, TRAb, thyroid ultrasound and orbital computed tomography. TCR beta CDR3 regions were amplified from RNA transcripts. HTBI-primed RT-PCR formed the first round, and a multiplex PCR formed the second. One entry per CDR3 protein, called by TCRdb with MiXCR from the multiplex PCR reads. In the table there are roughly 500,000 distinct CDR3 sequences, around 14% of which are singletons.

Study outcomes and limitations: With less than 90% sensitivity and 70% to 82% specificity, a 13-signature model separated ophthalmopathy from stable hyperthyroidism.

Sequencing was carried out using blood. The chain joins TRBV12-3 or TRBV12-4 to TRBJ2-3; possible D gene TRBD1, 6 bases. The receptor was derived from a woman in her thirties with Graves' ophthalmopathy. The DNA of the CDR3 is TGTGCCAGCAGCCCGCCGGACAGCTCAGATACGCAGTATTTT. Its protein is CASSPPDSSDTQYF.